This T cell receptor (beta chain) was sequenced for a study of T cell changes during pregnancy in multiple sclerosis. The length of the CDR3 is 14 residues. Trimming removed 4 bases from V and 2 bases from J; junction bases left unmatched: 6. Germline V lookup: CDR1 GTSNPN, CDR2 SVGIG (reference sequence). TCRdb keeps only in-frame clones here, not all; method: immunoSEQ multiplex PCR. The sample lists about 36,000 clones; approximately 93% were seen once. This chain connects TRBV30 to TRBJ2-5; 8 bases agree with TRBD2. The source of this sequence is a female donor with multiple sclerosis, enrolled in a pregnancy study. Sequenced material: CD4+ T cells from peripheral blood mononuclear cells, taken in the first trimester of pregnancy. CDR3 protein: CAWTHGLAQETQYF. CDR3 sequence (DNA): TGTGCCTGGACGCATGGACTAGCTCAAGAGACCCAGTACTTC.